These 5 T cell receptor beta chains originate from one sample sequenced in a study of T-cell memory formation after mild COVID-19. Using its own MiXCR run on the 5' RACE reads, TCRdb lists one record per CDR3 protein. Counted here are more than 110,000 distinct CDR3 sequences, under 30% occurring once; the ten biggest clones make up around a quarter. The sample comprised PBMCs or a T cell subset sorted from them (not recorded which). The receptor set was obtained from an adult woman who had mild COVID-19 (a few samples of this study predate the infection). Cell type and time point are not known.

This clonotype was counted a few times. The rearrangement uses TRBV20-1 and TRBJ1-1; the match to TRBD1 covers 8 bases. The CDR3 is 14 amino acids. Looked up from germline, CDR1 is DFQATT and CDR2 is SNEGSKA (reference sequence). Losses at the gene ends were 3 bases for V and 5 bases for J; bases not matched to a gene: 8. CDR3 DNA sequence: TGCAGTGCTAGCTTAGACAGGGGTGGAACTGAAGCTTTCTTT. Protein product: CSASLDRGGTEAFF.

The genes are TRBV6-2 or TRBV6-3 and TRBJ2-3; tentatively, D is TRBD2 (5 bases). This CDR3 comprises 14 residues. CDR1 is MNHEY and CDR2 is SVGEGT in the germline V gene. V shed 2 bases and J shed 2 bases, with 8 bases lying between them. In DNA form, the CDR3 reads TGTGCCAGCAGTTACCGGGAATACACAGATACGCAGTATTTT. Translation: CASSYREYTDTQYF.

CDR3 amino acids: CASSLGSGVNTEAFF. In nucleotides, the CDR3 is TGTGCCAGCAGCTTAGGTTCTGGGGTGAACACTGAAGCTTTCTTT. The chain carries TRBV7-9 and TRBJ1-1; the D is unclear. This CDR3 comprises 15 residues. The V end lost 1 base, the J end lost 0 bases, and 9 bases lay between the germline ends. Germline V gives CDR1 SEHNR, CDR2 FQNEAQ (reference sequence).

The sample holds a few counts of this clonotype. This chain connects TRBV7-8 to TRBJ2-7, with D unresolved. This CDR3 spans 14 amino acids. Trimming left V 6 bases short and J 2 bases short, with 14 bases between. Germline loops: CDR1 SGHVS, CDR2 FQNEAQ. The CDR3 reads CASSPPVAPYEQYF. CDR3 coding DNA: TGTGCCAGCAGTCCCCCGGTGGCCCCCTACGAGCAGTACTTC.

This clonotype was picked up a small number of times. CDR3 DNA: TGTGCCAGCAGCCGGCGGGAGACCCAGTACTTC. It is translated as CASSRRETQYF. The chain links TRBV12-3 or TRBV12-4 to TRBJ2-5; D unresolved. CDR3 length: 11 residues. The V end lost 6 bases, the J end lost 5 bases, and 7 bases lay between the germline ends.